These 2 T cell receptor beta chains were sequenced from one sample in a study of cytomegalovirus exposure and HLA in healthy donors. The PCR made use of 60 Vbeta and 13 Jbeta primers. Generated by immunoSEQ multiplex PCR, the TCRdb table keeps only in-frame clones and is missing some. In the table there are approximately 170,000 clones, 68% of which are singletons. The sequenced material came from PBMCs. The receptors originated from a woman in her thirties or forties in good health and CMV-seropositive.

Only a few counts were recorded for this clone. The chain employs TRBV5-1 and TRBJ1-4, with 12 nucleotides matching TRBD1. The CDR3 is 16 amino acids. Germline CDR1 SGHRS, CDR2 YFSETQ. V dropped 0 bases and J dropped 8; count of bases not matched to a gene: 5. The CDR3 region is CASSLAGGTGGEKLFF. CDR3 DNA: TGCGCCAGCAGCTTGGCCGGCGGGACAGGGGGCGAAAAACTGTTTTTT.

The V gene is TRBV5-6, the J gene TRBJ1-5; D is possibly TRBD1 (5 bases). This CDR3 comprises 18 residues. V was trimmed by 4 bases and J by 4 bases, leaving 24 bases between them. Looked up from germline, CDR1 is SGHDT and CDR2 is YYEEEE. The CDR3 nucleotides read TGTGCCAGCAGCAACCAACTCCAGGGCACTTGGCGTAATCAGCCCCAGCATTTT. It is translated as CASSNQLQGTWRNQPQHF.